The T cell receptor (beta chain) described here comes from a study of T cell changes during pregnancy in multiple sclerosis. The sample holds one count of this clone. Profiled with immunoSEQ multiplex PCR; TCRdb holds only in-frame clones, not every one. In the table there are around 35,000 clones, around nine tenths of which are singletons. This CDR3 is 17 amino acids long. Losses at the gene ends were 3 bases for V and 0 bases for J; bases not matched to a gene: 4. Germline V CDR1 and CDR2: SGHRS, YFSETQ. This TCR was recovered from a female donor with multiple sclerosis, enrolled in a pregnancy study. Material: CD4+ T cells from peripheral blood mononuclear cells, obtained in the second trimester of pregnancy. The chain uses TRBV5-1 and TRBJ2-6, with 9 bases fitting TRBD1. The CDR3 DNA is TGCGCCAGCAGCTCGGGACAGGGTCCCTCTGGGGCCAACGTCCTGACTTTC. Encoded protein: CASSSGQGPSGANVLTF.